Sequencing of this TCR beta chain was carried out in a study of T cell responses to AZD1222 COVID-19 vaccine. Measured with immunoSEQ multiplex PCR; TCRdb has only the in-frame clones, and not every one. There are over 100,000 clones in the sample; 90% occur only once, and 6.9% lies in the top ten. Germline V CDR1 and CDR2: MNHEY, SMNVEV (reference sequence). V was clipped by 6 bases and J by 5 bases, with 13 bases between them. The CDR3 has 14 amino acids. As for this clone: Antigen unknown.

Whole-study findings and limits: Mostly white British, mostly female donors; authors suggested clonal diversity may be underestimated.

The J gene is TRBJ2-2, the V gene TRBV27; D ambiguous. Sequenced here: peripheral blood, sampled on day 0 of AZD1222 vaccination. This receptor was obtained from an adult in good health. CDR3 in DNA: TGTGCCAGCAGCAAGACATGGGGTACCGGGGAGCTGTTTTTT. Its translation: CASSKTWGTGELFF.